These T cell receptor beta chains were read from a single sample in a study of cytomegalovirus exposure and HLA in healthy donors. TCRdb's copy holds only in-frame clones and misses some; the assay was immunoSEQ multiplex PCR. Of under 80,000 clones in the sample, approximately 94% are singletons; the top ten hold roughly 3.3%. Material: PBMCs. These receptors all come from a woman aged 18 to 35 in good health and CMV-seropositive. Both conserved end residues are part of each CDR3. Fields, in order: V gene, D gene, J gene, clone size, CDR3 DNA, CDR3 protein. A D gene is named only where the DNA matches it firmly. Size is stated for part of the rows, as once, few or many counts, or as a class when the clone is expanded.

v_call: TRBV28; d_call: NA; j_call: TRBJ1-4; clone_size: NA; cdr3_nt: TGTGCCAGCAGTTCTTTGTCCGAAAAACTGTTTTTT; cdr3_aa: CASSSLSEKLFF
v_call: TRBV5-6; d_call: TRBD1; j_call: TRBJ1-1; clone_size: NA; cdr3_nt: TGTGCCAGCAGCTTAAGGACAGGGTATACTGAAGCTTTCTTT; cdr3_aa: CASSLRTGYTEAFF
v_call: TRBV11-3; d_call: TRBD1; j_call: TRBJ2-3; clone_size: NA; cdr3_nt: TGTGCCAGCAGCTTAGGGACAGGGGCCCCGCAGTATTTT; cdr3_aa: CASSLGTGAPQYF
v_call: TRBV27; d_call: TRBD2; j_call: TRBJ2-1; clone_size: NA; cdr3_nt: TGTGCCAGCAGTTTATCGGTGGGGGGGTACAATGAGCAGTTCTTC; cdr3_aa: CASSLSVGGYNEQFF
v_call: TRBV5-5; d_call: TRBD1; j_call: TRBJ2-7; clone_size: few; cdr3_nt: TGTGCCAGCAGCTCGGACGGCTTAGACAGGGGTTACGAGCAGTACTTC; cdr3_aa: CASSSDGLDRGYEQYF
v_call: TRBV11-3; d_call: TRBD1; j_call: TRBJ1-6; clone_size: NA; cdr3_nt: TGTGCCAGCAGCATTGGACAGGGGCAGAATTCACCCCTCCACTTT; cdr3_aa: CASSIGQGQNSPLHF
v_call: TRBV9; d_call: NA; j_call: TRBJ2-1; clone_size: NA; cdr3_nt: TGTGCCAGCAGCGTCTACCCGGCGTTGAGGAATGAGCAGTTCTTC; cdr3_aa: CASSVYPALRNEQFF
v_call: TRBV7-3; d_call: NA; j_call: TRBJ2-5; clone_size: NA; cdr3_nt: TGTGCCAGCAGCTTATTGGGAATGGGGCCCCAGTACTTC; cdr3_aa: CASSLLGMGPQYF
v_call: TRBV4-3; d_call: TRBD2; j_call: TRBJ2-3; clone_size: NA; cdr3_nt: TGCGCCAGCAGCCAAGAGGGGACTAGCGGGGGAATCACAGATACGCAGTATTTT; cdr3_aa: CASSQEGTSGGITDTQYF
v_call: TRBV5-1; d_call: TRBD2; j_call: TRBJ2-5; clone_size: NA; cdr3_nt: TGCGCCAGCAGCTCACCGACTAGCGGGGGGGCCGTATCGGAGACCCAGTACTTC; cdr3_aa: CASSSPTSGGAVSETQYF
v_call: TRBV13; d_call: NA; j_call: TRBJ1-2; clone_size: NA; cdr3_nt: TGTGCCAGCAGCTTAGGCCTCTCACAGGACCCAAACTATGGCTACACCTTC; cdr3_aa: CASSLGLSQDPNYGYTF
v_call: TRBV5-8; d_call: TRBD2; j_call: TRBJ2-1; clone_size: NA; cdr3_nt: TGTGCCAGCAGCTGGACTAGCGCCGAGGCGAATGAGCAGTTCTTC; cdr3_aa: CASSWTSAEANEQFF
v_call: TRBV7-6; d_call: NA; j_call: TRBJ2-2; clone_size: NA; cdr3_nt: TGTGCCAGCAGCTTAGATCGAGGTGACGGGACCGGGGAGCTGTTTTTT; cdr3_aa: CASSLDRGDGTGELFF
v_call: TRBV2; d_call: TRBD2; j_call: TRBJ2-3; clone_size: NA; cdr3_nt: TGTGCCAGCGCCCTAGCGGGGGTCACAGATACGCAGTATTTT; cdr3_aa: CASALAGVTDTQYF
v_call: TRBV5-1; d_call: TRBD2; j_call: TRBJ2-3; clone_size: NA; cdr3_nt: TGCGCCAGCAGCTTCAGCGGGGCGTACACAGATACGCAGTATTTT; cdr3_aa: CASSFSGAYTDTQYF
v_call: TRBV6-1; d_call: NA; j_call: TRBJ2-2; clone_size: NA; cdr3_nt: TGTGCCAGCAGTATCTGGGGGGGCAGAGACGAGCTGTTTTTT; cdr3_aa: CASSIWGGRDELFF
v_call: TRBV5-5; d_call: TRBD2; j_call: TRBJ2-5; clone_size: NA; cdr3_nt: TGTGCCAGCAGCGGACTAGCGGGGGCCCGTCAAGAGACCCAGTACTTC; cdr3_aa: CASSGLAGARQETQYF
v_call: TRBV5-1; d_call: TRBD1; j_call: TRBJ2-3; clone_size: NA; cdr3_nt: TGCGCCAGCAGCCAGGGACAGGGAACGATCACAGATACGCAGTATTTT; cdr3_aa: CASSQGQGTITDTQYF
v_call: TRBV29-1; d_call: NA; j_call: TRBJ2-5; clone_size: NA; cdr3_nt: TGCAGCGTTGTTGGGGAGGAAGAGACCCAGTACTTC; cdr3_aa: CSVVGEEETQYF
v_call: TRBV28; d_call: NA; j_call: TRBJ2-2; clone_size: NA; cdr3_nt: TGTGCCAGCAGCCCCCCTAACACCGGGGAGCTGTTTTTT; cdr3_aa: CASSPPNTGELFF
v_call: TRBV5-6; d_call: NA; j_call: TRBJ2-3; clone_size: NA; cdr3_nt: TGTGCCAGCAGTTACCCGGCGGGGCCAGATACGCAGTATTTT; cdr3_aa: CASSYPAGPDTQYF
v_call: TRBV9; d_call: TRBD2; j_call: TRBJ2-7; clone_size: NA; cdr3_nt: TGTGCCAGCAGCCCCGGGACTAGCGGGAGATTCTACGAGCAGTACTTC; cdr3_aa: CASSPGTSGRFYEQYF
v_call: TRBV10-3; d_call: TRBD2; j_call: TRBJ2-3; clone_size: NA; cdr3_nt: TGTGCCATCAGCCAAAGCGGGGGGGTGAACACAGATACGCAGTATTTT; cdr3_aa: CAISQSGGVNTDTQYF
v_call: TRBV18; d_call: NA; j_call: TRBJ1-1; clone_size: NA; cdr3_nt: TGTGCCAGCTCATCGACTTTGAACACTGAAGCTTTCTTT; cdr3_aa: CASSSTLNTEAFF
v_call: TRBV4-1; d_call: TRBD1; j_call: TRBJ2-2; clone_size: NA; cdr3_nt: TGCGCCAGCAGCCAGCAGGGACAGGGTAGAGCCGGGGAGCTGTTTTTT; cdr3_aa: CASSQQGQGRAGELFF
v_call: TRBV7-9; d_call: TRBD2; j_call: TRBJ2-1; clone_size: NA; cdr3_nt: TGTGCCAGCAGCGAGCGATGGGGGGGGGACAATGAGCAGTTCTTC; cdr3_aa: CASSERWGGDNEQFF
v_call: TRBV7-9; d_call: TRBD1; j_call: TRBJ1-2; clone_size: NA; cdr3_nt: TGTGCCAGCAGCTTGGAGACAGGGGGTGGCTACACCTTC; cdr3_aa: CASSLETGGGYTF
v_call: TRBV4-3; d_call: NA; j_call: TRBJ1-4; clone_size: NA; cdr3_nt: TGCGCCAGCAGCCAAGAAGGACAGTGGAATCATGTAGAAAAACTGTTTTTT; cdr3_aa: CASSQEGQWNHVEKLFF
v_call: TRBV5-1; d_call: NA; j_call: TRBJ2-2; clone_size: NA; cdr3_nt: TGCGCCAGCAGCCGGGGGACGAACACCGGGGAGCTGTTTTTT; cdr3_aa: CASSRGTNTGELFF
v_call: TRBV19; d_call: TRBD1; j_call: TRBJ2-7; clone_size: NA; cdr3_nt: TGTGCCAGTAGTCTAGACGCCGGGACAGTCTACGAGCAGTACTTC; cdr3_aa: CASSLDAGTVYEQYF
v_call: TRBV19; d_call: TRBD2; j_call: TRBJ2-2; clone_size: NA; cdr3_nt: TGTGCCAGTAGTACCCAGCGGGGACCCAGCAGGGAGCTGTTTTTT; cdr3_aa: CASSTQRGPSRELFF
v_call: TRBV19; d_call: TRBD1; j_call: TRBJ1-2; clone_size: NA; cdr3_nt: TGTGCCAGTAGGGACGGACAGGGGGGTCTTGGCTACACCTTC; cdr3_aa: CASRDGQGGLGYTF
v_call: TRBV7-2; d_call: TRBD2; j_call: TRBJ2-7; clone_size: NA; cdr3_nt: TGTGCCAGCAGCCCCAGCGGGAGTACCTACGAGCAGTACTTC; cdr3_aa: CASSPSGSTYEQYF
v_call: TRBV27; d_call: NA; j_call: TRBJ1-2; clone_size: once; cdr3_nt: TGTGCCAGCAGTTTACAACAGGGACGGTATGGCTACACCTTC; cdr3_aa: CASSLQQGRYGYTF
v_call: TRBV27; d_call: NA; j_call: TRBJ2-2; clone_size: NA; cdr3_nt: TGTGCCAGCAGTTTATCGCTTGGCATTTCGAACACCGGGGAGCTGTTTTTT; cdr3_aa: CASSLSLGISNTGELFF
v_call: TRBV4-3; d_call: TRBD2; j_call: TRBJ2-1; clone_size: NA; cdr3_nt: TGCGCCAGCAGCCAAGATAATCGAGGACTAGCGGGAGGGCCTTACAATGAGCAGTTCTTC; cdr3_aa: CASSQDNRGLAGGPYNEQFF
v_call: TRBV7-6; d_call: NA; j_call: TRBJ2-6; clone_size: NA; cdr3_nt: TGTGCCAGCAGCTTAGAGTCCGACTTAACTGGGGCCAACGTCCTGACTTTC; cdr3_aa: CASSLESDLTGANVLTF
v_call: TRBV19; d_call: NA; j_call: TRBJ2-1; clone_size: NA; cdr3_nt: TGTGCCAGTAGTCCTCGTTCTAGCAATGAGCAGTTCTTC; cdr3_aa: CASSPRSSNEQFF
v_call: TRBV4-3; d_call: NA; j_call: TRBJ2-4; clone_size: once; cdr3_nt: TGCGCCAGCAGCCAAGATCCCCTAGCCAAAAACATTCAGTACTTC; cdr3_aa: CASSQDPLAKNIQYF